These 26 T cell receptor beta chains share one sample of origin, sequenced in a study of blood T cells in healthy people across ages (dated by TCRdb to the mid-2010s). The receptor library was made with 5' RACE. The listed sequencing device is Illumina HiSeq 2500. A second PCR of roughly 6 to 11 cycles was performed with a sample-barcoded 5' primer and a J-beta primer mix. TCRdb handled the public reads itself, with Q25 trimming in fastp and clone calling in MiXCR, and kept productive beta chains. Records with the same CDR3 protein are collapsed into one entry carrying the most frequent genes and DNA. The sample table contains 800,000 or so distinct CDR3 sequences; only one count was recorded for 25% of them. Approximately 3.7% of the sample comes from the top ten. This same sample was also part of a study on T cells of mothers and their children.

Sequenced material: blood. All receptors derive from a boy aged 5-17 years in good health.

This clonotype was counted between two and nine times. The chain joins TRBV5-1 to TRBJ1-3; the match to TRBD1 covers 8 bases. Germline CDR1 reads SGHRS; CDR2 reads YFSETQ. Trimming at V came to 4 bases and at J to 2 bases, leaving 2 bases not matched to a gene. The length of the CDR3 is 14 residues. The CDR3 sequence: CASSLGQAGNTIYF. The CDR3 DNA is TGCGCCAGCAGCCTGGGACAGGCTGGAAACACCATATATTTT.

With regard to this clonotype: Possible read error: a much larger clone is one base away. This chain connects TRBV29-1 to TRBJ1-2; D is unclear. V lost 4 bases and J lost 7, with 10 bases in between. This CDR3 region has 11 residues. Germline V lookup: CDR1 SQVTM, CDR2 ANQGSEA. CDR3 nucleotide sequence: TGCAGCGTTGGGCCTCGGAGTGGCTACACCTTC. It is translated as CSVGPRSGYTF.

This sequence joins TRBV6-2 or TRBV6-3 and TRBJ2-5; possible D gene TRBD1, 6 bases. The CDR3 loop spans 14 amino acids. V lost 6 bases, J lost 4 bases, and 15 bases lay in between. The germline gives CDR1 MNHEY, CDR2 SVGEGT. CDR3: CASSRTVRRETQYF. CDR3 nucleotides: TGTGCCAGCAGCAGGACAGTCCGGCGAGAGACCCAGTACTTC.

This clonotype came up many times. The V call is TRBV20-1, the J call TRBJ2-2; 13 bases match TRBD2. The CDR3 runs 16 residues. J lost 5 bases, V lost 0 bases, and 3 bases had no gene match. Germline V lookup: CDR1 DFQATT, CDR2 SNEGSKA (reference sequence). In DNA, the CDR3 is TGCAGTGCTAGAGACTCGGGACTAGCGGGGACCGGGGAGCTGTTTTTT. Translating it yields CSARDSGLAGTGELFF.

The V call is TRBV15, the J call TRBJ2-7; D perhaps matches TRBD1 (5 bases). V lost 5 bases and J 5 bases, leaving 16 bases between the germline ends. This CDR3 spans 14 amino acids. CDR1 LNHNV and CDR2 YYDKDF come from the germline V gene (reference sequence). This CDR3 is CATSGGKGRDEQYF. The CDR3 DNA reads as TGTGCCACCAGCGGCGGAAAGGGGCGAGACGAGCAGTACTTC.

This chain joins TRBV5-1 and TRBJ2-7; perhaps TRBD2 as D (5 bases). V lost 2 bases and J lost 6, with 15 bases in between. The CDR3 loop spans 14 amino acids. Germline CDR1 SGHRS, CDR2 YFSETQ. The CDR3 loop is CASSFSVAEGEQYF. DNA for the CDR3: TGCGCCAGCAGCTTCTCGGTGGCCGAGGGCGAGCAGTACTTC. The full variable domain, completed using reference TRBV5-1 and TRBJ2-7, is KAGVTQTPRYLIKTRGQQVTLSCSPISGHRSVSWYQQTPGQGLQFLFEYFSETQRNKGNFPGRFSGRQFSNSRSEMNVSTLELGDSALYLCASSFSVAEGEQYFGPGTRLTVT.

This sequence joins TRBV5-1 and TRBJ2-1; the D gene could be TRBD1 or TRBD2 (5 bases each). Trimming cost V 0 bases and J 5 bases, with 12 bases left between them. The CDR3 runs 15 residues. Germline V gene lookup returns CDR1 SGHRS and CDR2 YFSETQ. The CDR3 coding sequence is TGCGCCAGCAGCTTGGTTCCGGGACCCAACAATGAGCAGTTCTTC. The encoded protein is CASSLVPGPNNEQFF.

This clonotype has just a few counts. A junction end diverges from the germline sequence, so it may reflect a read error. The rearrangement links TRBV6-2 or TRBV6-3 to TRBJ1-2, with D possibly TRBD1 on 6 matching bases. This CDR3 has 15 residues. The germline V gene encodes CDR1 MNHEY and CDR2 SVGEGT. The DNA for the CDR3 is TGTGCCAGCAGTTACCGGACAGAAGCTAACTACGGCTACACCTTC. Its protein is CASSYRTEANYGYTF.

This clonotype has more than one count but fewer than ten. The J gene is TRBJ2-1, the V gene TRBV20-1; TRBD2 aligns across 9 bases. V was pared by 3 bases and J by 2 bases, with 5 bases of the junction left unmatched. CDR3 length: 15 amino acids. In germline, CDR1 is DFQATT, CDR2 SNEGSKA (reference sequence). The CDR3 spells CSARPGGGAYNEQFF. As DNA, the CDR3 is TGCAGTGCTAGGCCTGGCGGGGGGGCCTACAATGAGCAGTTCTTC.

This clonotype was recorded a few times. This chain uses TRBV27 with TRBJ1-2; 9 bases are a match to TRBD1. The J segment lost 4 bases and the V segment lost 1 base, leaving 10 bases of the junction unmatched. The CDR3 length is 17 residues. CDR1 MNHEY and CDR2 SMNVEV come from the germline V gene (reference sequence). In nucleotides, the CDR3 is TGTGCCAGCAGTTTATACGCGGGACAGGGCCAAATCTATGGCTACACCTTC. Protein product: CASSLYAGQGQIYGYTF.

This clonotype was observed a handful of times. The chain joins TRBV5-6 to TRBJ2-2; 8 bases agree with TRBD2. Per the germline V gene, CDR1 is SGHDT and CDR2 is YYEEEE. CDR3 size: 16 residues. The J segment lost 6 bases and the V segment lost 4 bases, leaving 11 bases of the junction unmatched. The CDR3 region is CASSPIGREDAGELFF. For the CDR3, the DNA is TGTGCCAGCAGCCCCATTGGGCGGGAGGACGCCGGGGAGCTGTTTTTT.

The chain links TRBV19 to TRBJ1-1; no firm D call. Looked up from germline, CDR1 is LNHDA and CDR2 is SQIVND (reference sequence). Trimming removed 5 bases at V and 6 bases at J, with 16 bases between. This CDR3 is built from 14 residues. The chain's CDR3 is CASSPTLGRSEAFF. CDR3 in DNA: TGTGCCAGTAGTCCCACCCTGGGTAGGTCTGAAGCTTTCTTT.

In its sample, this clonotype was seen a few times. V is TRBV15 and J is TRBJ2-1; TRBD1 is a possible D gene (6 bases). With 4 bases removed from V and 6 bases from J, the gap between germline ends came to 10 bases. CDR3 length equals 13 residues. Germline V gene data show CDR1 as LNHNV and CDR2 as YYDKDF (reference sequence). The CDR3 loop reads CATSKTGFNEQFF. CDR3 nucleotide sequence: TGTGCCACCAGCAAAACAGGGTTCAATGAGCAGTTCTTC.

This clonotype has more than one count but fewer than ten. This sequence joins TRBV4-3 and TRBJ2-5; TRBD2 agrees at 12 bases. The germline V gene encodes CDR1 LGHNA and CDR2 YSLEER. The CDR3 spans 15 residues. Losses at the gene ends were 3 bases for V and 5 bases for J; bases not matched to a gene: 4. The CDR3 region is CASSHGLAGTETQYF. The CDR3, as DNA: TGCGCCAGCAGCCACGGACTAGCGGGAACGGAGACCCAGTACTTC.

A remark on this clonotype: Sequence at one end of the junction differs from germline and may be a read error. The chain has TRBV7-2 and TRBJ1-1; D perhaps matches TRBD1 (5 bases). CDR1 SGHTA and CDR2 FQGNSA come from the germline V gene. The CDR3 runs to 13 residues. The CDR3 sequence is CASSLVEGSEAFF. In nucleotides, the CDR3 is TGTGCCAGTAGCTTAGTAGAGGGGTCTGAAGCTTTCTTT.

The chain joins TRBV28 to TRBJ2-7; D unclear. Trimming took 4 bases from V and 0 from J, leaving 25 bases between them. The CDR3 loop spans 19 amino acids. Germline CDR1 and CDR2: MDHEN and SYDVKM. CDR3 in DNA: TGTGCCAGCAGTTATGACTTGGCCCCGTTTTCTGGGGACTCCTACGAGCAGTACTTC. Residues: CASSYDLAPFSGDSYEQYF. Supplemented by reference TRBV28 and TRBJ2-7, the full variable domain reads DVKVTQSSRYLVKRTGEKVFLECVQDMDHENMFWYRQDPGLGLRLIYFSYDVKMKEKGDIPEGYSVSREKKERFSLILESASTNQTSMYLCASSYDLAPFSGDSYEQYFGPGTRLTVT.

This chain joins TRBV18 and TRBJ2-7; TRBD1 agrees at 7 bases. Germline values: CDR1 KGHSH, CDR2 LQKENI. This CDR3 is built from 14 residues. V dropped 3 bases and J dropped 4; count of bases not matched to a gene: 6. This CDR3 reads CASSPATGQYEQYF. CDR3 nucleotide sequence: TGTGCCAGCTCACCGGCGACAGGGCAGTACGAGCAGTACTTC.

J is TRBJ1-6 and V is TRBV28; D not resolved. CDR1 MDHEN and CDR2 SYDVKM come from the germline V gene. V was shortened by 3 bases and J by 6 bases, with 15 bases between the two germline ends. The CDR3 spans 16 residues. This CDR3 reads CASSFSGFEFNSPLHF. CDR3 sequence (DNA): TGTGCCAGCAGTTTCAGTGGATTTGAGTTTAATTCACCCCTCCACTTT. The entire variable domain, with the rest obtained from reference TRBV28 and TRBJ1-6, is as follows: DVKVTQSSRYLVKRTGEKVFLECVQDMDHENMFWYRQDPGLGLRLIYFSYDVKMKEKGDIPEGYSVSREKKERFSLILESASTNQTSMYLCASSFSGFEFNSPLHFGNGTRLTVT.

This clonotype was found a few times. This chain connects TRBV2 to TRBJ2-5; 7 nucleotides match TRBD2. Matching the DNA end better, TRBJ2-1 makes the J call doubtful. Germline V gene sequence: CDR1 SNHLY, CDR2 FYNNEI. This CDR3 has 15 amino acids. The CDR3 sequence: CASTQELTSASEQFF. The CDR3 DNA is TGTGCCAGCACTCAAGAACTCACTAGCGCCAGCGAGCAGTTCTTC.

This clonotype has just a few counts. This chain uses TRBV6-1 with TRBJ1-5; the D gene is possibly TRBD1 (6 bases). Germline CDR1 MNHNS, CDR2 SASEGT. Trimming removed 5 bases from V and 5 bases from J, with 19 bases in between. The CDR3 has 16 residues. For the CDR3, the DNA is TGTGCCAGCAGTCCGACCCGGGCAGGGGTGGATCAGCCCCAGCATTTT. Translation gives CASSPTRAGVDQPQHF.

This clonotype was seen only a few times. The chain joins TRBV5-1 to TRBJ2-1; D might be TRBD2 (6 bases). There are 18 residues in the CDR3. Germline CDR1 SGHRS, CDR2 YFSETQ. V lost 1 base and J 7 bases, leaving 24 bases between the germline ends. CDR3: CASSLWQEGTLGRNEQFF. CDR3 nucleotide sequence: TGCGCCAGCAGCTTGTGGCAGGAGGGTACACTGGGTCGGAATGAGCAGTTCTTC.

V is TRBV25-1 and J is TRBJ1-2, with 7 bases aligning to TRBD1. The CDR3 contains 14 residues. CDR1 is MGHDK, CDR2 SYGVNS, per germline. The V gene end was trimmed by 2 bases and the J gene end by 3 bases; junction bases not matched to a gene: 3. As DNA, the CDR3 is TGTGCCAGCAGTGAAATTGGACAGGACTATGGCTACACCTTC. It specifies CASSEIGQDYGYTF.

This clonotype has just a few counts. The DNA of the CDR3 is TGCAGTGCTTACAGGGGAAACACCATATATTTT. Its protein product is CSAYRGNTIYF. The chain recombines TRBV20-1 with TRBJ1-3; possibly TRBD1 for D (5 bases). Germline V gene data show CDR1 as DFQATT and CDR2 as SNEGSKA (reference sequence). There are 11 residues in the CDR3. The ends were cut back, 5 bases at V and 4 bases at J, with 6 bases in the middle.

The chain carries TRBV29-1 and TRBJ2-7, with TRBD2 matching 8 bases. The CDR3 has 14 residues. V lost 5 bases to trimming and J lost 0 bases; unmatched junction nucleotides: 6. Per germline, CDR1 SQVTM and CDR2 ANQGSEA. The DNA of the CDR3 is TGCAGCGTTTCGCCTAGCGGGCTCTCCTACGAGCAGTACTTC. It specifies CSVSPSGLSYEQYF.

This chain joins TRBV6-6 and TRBJ1-1; 7 nucleotides match TRBD1. Trimming took 0 bases from V and 4 from J; bases not matched to a gene: 5. Germline CDR1 and CDR2: MNHNY and SVGAGI (reference sequence). The CDR3 is 15 residues long. The CDR3 bases are TGTGCCAGCAGTTACTCGCCCTCAGGGGGCACTGAAGCTTTCTTT. It translates to CASSYSPSGGTEAFF.

This clonotype was seen more than once but under ten times. The J gene is TRBJ2-2, the V gene TRBV27; 11 bases agree with TRBD2. CDR3 length equals 15 residues. Germline V gene lookup returns CDR1 MNHEY and CDR2 SMNVEV (reference sequence). After removal of 5 bases from V and 6 bases from J, the junction contained 5 bases not matched to a gene. The CDR3 nucleotides are TGTGCCAGCAGTCTAGCGGGGGGATTCCCCGGGGAGCTGTTTTTT. Translated: CASSLAGGFPGELFF.